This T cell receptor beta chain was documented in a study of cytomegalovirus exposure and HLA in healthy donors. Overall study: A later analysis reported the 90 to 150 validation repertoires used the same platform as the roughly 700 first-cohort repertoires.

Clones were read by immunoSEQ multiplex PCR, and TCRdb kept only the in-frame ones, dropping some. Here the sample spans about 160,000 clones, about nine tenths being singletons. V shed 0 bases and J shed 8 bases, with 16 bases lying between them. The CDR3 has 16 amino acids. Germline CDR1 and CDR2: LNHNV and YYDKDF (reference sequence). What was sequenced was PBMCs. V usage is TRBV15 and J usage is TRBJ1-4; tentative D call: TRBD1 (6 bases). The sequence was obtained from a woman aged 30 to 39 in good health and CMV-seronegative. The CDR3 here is CATSREGGRVGEKLFF. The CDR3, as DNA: TGTGCCACCAGCAGAGAGGGGGGCAGGGTTGGGGAAAAACTGTTTTTT. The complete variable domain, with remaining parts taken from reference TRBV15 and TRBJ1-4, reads DAMVIQNPRYQVTQFGKPVTLSCSQTLNHNVMYWYQQKSSQAPKLLFHYYDKDFNNEADTPDNFQSRRPNTSFCFLDIRSPGLGDTAMYLCATSREGGRVGEKLFFGSGTQLSVL.